The entry that follows covers one T cell receptor (beta chain) sequence. The repertoire was sequenced with immunoSEQ multiplex PCR; TCRdb's copy has only in-frame clones and lacks some. The sample holds about 110,000 clones; roughly 90% are singletons and the top ten take more than 2%. The data were taken from a study of cytomegalovirus exposure and HLA in healthy donors. Germline-derived CDR1 and CDR2 are GTSNPN and SVGIG (reference sequence). V dropped 0 bases and J dropped 8 bases, with 16 bases sitting between them. This CDR3 is 14 amino acids long. The sequenced sample was PBMCs. The rearrangement joins TRBV30 to TRBJ1-2; D possibly corresponds to TRBD1 (6 bases). The TCR sequence derives from a woman aged 18-29 years in good health and CMV-seronegative. The CDR3 coding sequence is TGTGCCTGGAGTGTACGGGGCAGGGGCCACGGCTACACCTTC. Residues: CAWSVRGRGHGYTF.